Presented here are 2 T cell receptor beta chains from one specimen sequenced in a study of blood T cell repertoires in COVID-19. Libraries were prepared by immunoSEQ multiplex PCR; TCRdb keeps only in-frame clonotypes and omits some of them. The sample carries approximately 100,000 clones, 75% to 90% recorded once. The sample consisted of peripheral blood. The origin of the receptors is a woman between 55 and 75 years old with acute or convalescent COVID-19.

Turning to this clone: One end of the junction varies from germline; a read error may be responsible. The CDR3 DNA follows: TGTGCCAGCAGTGAAACCTGGACTGGAGCTTTCTTT. This sequence encodes CASSETWTGAFF. J is TRBJ1-1 and V is TRBV2; D ambiguous. Germline V gene sequence: CDR1 SNHLY, CDR2 FYNNEI. CDR3 size: 12 residues.

The CDR3: CATSDSGTTTQFF. The CDR3 DNA follows: TGTGCCACCAGTGATTCGGGGACTACTACCCAGTTCTTC. The chain uses TRBV24-1 and TRBJ2-1; 7 bases are shared with TRBD2. The germline V gene has CDR1 KGHDR and CDR2 SFDVKD. Trimming removed 2 bases from V and 13 bases from J; junction bases left unmatched: 7. The CDR3 spans 13 residues.